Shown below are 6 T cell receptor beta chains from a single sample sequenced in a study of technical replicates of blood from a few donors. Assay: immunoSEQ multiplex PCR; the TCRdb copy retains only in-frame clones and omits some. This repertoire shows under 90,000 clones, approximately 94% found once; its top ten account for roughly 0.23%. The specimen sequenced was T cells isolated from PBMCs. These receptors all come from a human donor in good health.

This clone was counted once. CDR3 in DNA: TGTGCCAGCGGAGACGAGACAGGGTTTGGTTCACCCCTCCACTTT. Residues: CASGDETGFGSPLHF. The chain recombines TRBV6-5 with TRBJ1-6, with 7 bases aligning to TRBD1. CDR3 size: 15 residues. The junction had 13 bases not matched to a gene; V was cut back by 8 bases and J by 9 bases. Germline CDR1 MNHEY, CDR2 SVGAGI.

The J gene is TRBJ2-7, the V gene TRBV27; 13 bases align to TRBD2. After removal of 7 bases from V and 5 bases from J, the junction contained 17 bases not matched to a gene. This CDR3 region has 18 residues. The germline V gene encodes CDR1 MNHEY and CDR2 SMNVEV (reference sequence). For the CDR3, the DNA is TGTGCCAGCAATCCTTACCCGGGACTAGCGGGACCGCCGGACGAGCAGTACTTC. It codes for CASNPYPGLAGPPDEQYF.

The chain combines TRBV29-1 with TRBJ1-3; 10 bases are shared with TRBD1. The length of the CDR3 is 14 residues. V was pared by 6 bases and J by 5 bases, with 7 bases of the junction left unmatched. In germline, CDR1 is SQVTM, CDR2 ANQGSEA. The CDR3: CSVATGGSRNTIYF. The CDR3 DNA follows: TGCAGCGTGGCGACAGGGGGCTCAAGAAACACCATATATTTT.

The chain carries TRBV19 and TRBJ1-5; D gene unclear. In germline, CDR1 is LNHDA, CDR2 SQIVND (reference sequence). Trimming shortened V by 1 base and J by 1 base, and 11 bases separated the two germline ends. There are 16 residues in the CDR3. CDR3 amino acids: CASSIAIRLSNQPQHF. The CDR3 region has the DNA TGTGCCAGTAGTATAGCGATCAGACTGAGCAATCAGCCCCAGCATTTT.

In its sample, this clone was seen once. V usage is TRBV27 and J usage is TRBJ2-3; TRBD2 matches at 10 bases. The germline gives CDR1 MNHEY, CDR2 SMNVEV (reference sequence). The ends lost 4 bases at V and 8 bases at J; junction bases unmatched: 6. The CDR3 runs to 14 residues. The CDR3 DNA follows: TGTGCCAGCAGTTCAGCGGGGGGGCCAGGTACGCAGTATTTT. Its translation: CASSSAGGPGTQYF.

Written as DNA, the CDR3 is TGTGCCAGCAGTGTACAGGCCCTCTCCTACGAGCAGTACTTC. Protein product: CASSVQALSYEQYF. The chain employs TRBV27 and TRBJ2-7; tentatively, D is TRBD1 (5 bases). V lost 5 bases, J lost 0 bases, and 11 bases lay in between. The CDR3 length is 14 residues. The germline V gene has CDR1 MNHEY and CDR2 SMNVEV (reference sequence).